This T cell receptor (beta chain) was retrieved from a study of blood T cell repertoires in COVID-19. Study-level background: Samples came from the United States, Italy and Spain, spanning acute and convalescent COVID-19.

Per the authors' pipeline: Estimates of nucleated cell counts were drawn from the amplification of reference gene primers. Sequenced by immunoSEQ multiplex PCR; TCRdb stores in-frame clones only, minus some. D and trimming were read from the DNA, whereas the V and J calls and clone size are those reported in that table. Here the sample spans a few hundred thousand clones, 85% to 90% being singletons. The sample taken for sequencing was peripheral blood. The receptor comes from a woman aged 40-49 years with COVID-19, enrolled during active disease.

CDR3 loop: CASKGVLEKLFF. The CDR3 DNA follows: TGTGCCAGCAAAGGGGTTTTGGAAAAACTGTTTTTT. This rearrangement joins TRBV27 to TRBJ1-4; maybe TRBD1 (5 bases). CDR1 and CDR2 (germline): MNHEY, SMNVEV (reference sequence). The CDR3 consists of 12 residues. V lost 7 bases and J 8 bases, leaving 11 bases between the germline ends.